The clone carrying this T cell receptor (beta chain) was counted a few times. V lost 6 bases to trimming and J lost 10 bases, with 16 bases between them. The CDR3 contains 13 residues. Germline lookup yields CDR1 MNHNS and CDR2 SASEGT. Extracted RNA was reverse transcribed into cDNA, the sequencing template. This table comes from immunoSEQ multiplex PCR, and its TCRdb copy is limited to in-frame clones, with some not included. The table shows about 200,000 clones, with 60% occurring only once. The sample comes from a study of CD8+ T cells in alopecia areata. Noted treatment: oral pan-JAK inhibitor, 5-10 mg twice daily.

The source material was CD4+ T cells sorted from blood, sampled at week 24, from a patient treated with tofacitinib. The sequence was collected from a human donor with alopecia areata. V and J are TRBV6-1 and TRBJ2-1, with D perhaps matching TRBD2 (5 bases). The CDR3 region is CASRPGILWEQFF. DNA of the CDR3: TGTGCCAGCAGACCCGGGATCCTGTGGGAGCAGTTCTTC.